This record looks at one T cell receptor (beta chain) sequence and its context. Its binding antigen is unknown. The sample holds no much larger clone one base away, and base qualities are not on file. TCRbeta CDR3 regions were amplified from genomic DNA by means of the immunoSEQ Assay, a bias-controlled multiplex PCR. The authors' pipeline ran thus. Nucleated cell counts per sample were estimated from amplification of reference gene primers within the assay. Sequence reads were collapsed and filtered to measure the absolute abundance of every unique TCRbeta CDR3 rearrangement. For each sample, productive Simpson clonality was calculated as the square root of Simpson's diversity index across productive rearrangements. TCRdb holds this immuneACCESS table with in-frame rearrangements only. Some clones are missing; in checked studies, unresolved V genes explain under half, and the rest has no known cause. V, J and clone size reflect that table, while D and trimming were determined from the DNA. For this sample the table gives 200,000 or so clones, of which roughly 80% were detected only once. Of the sample, 10% falls within the top ten clones.

These data belong to a study of blood T cell repertoires in COVID-19 (dated by TCRdb to between 2020 and 2021). As for the study more broadly: Samples from collaborators originated in the United States, Italy and Spain and spanned both the acute and convalescent phases of COVID-19. The dataset comprised deeply sampled blood TCRbeta repertoires from subjects exposed to, actively infected with, or recovered from COVID-19. The samples were drawn from the first 160 participants of the ongoing ImmuneRACE study and from more than 1,000 subjects provided by 6 global collaborators. Sample metadata almost always included a de-identified subject ID, COVID-19 status, age in years and sex. The repertoires were released in a freely available public database intended as a resource for research on the immune response to SARS-CoV-2. Where available, HLA class I and class II types were taken from metadata supplied by the sample provider and were not determined by assay-based typing. The material from the prospective study consisted of cDNA or gDNA derived from T cells, B-cell-depleted T cells, or PBMCs. Study-wide conclusions, independent of this receptor: The amount of clinical and demographic metadata varied by source and participant and was provided uncurated.

Each collaborating institution followed its own protocols to collect whole blood in K2EDTA tubes. Collaborator samples were shipped for TCRbeta analysis as frozen whole blood, isolated PBMCs, or DNA extracted from either sample type. Sequences were obtained from peripheral blood. The TCR sequence derives from a woman of 80 years or more with acute or convalescent COVID-19.

DNA sequence: TGTGCCAGCAGACTAAGCGTGGGCTACGAGCAGTACTTC. It encodes CASRLSVGYEQYF. The chain uses TRBV12-3 or TRBV12-4 and TRBJ2-7; the D gene is not confidently resolved. Deletion took 6 bases off V and 3 bases off J, with a span of 12 bases between the germline ends. Counted from cysteine to phenylalanine, this CDR3 has 13 amino acids. Only the CDR3 DNA is retained, 39 bases long and in frame from the first base.